The T cell receptor (beta chain) under discussion was sequenced for a study of blood T cell repertoires in COVID-19. As processed by the authors: Estimation of nucleated cell counts was performed using reference gene primer amplification. The protocol was immunoSEQ multiplex PCR, while the TCRdb copy is restricted to in-frame clones and leaves out a portion. The D gene and trimming were derived from the DNA, and the V and J assignments and clone size from that table. The sample consists of approximately 250,000 clones, around 89% of them appearing once. Participants, about 18 to 100 years old, spanned under 30 US areas. Looked up from germline, CDR1 is KGHSH and CDR2 is LQKENI. V dropped 3 bases and J dropped 2 bases, with 10 bases sitting between them. There are 14 residues in the CDR3.

This receptor was taken from a middle-aged woman with acute COVID-19. The V and J genes are TRBV18 and TRBJ2-5, with D tentatively TRBD2 (6 bases). The sequenced sample consisted of PBMCs or T cells enriched from blood (not recorded which). CDR3 sequence: CASSPDGRQETQYF. The CDR3 nucleotides are TGTGCCAGCTCACCGGACGGGAGACAAGAGACCCAGTACTTC. Drawing the rest from reference TRBV18 and TRBJ2-5, the complete variable domain is NAGVMQNPRHLVRRRGQEARLRCSPMKGHSHVYWYRQLPEEGLKFMVYLQKENIIDESGMPKERFSAEFPKEGPSILRIQQVVRGDSAAYFCASSPDGRQETQYFGPGTRLLVL.